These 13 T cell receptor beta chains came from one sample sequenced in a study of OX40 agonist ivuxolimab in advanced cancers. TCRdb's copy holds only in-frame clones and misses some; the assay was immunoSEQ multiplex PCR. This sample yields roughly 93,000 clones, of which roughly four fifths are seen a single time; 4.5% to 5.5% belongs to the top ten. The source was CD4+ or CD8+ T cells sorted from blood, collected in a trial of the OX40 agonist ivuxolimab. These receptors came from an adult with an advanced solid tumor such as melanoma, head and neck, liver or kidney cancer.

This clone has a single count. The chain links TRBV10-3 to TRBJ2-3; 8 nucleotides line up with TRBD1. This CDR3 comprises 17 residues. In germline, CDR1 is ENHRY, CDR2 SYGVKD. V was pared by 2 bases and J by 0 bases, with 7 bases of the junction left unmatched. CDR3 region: CAISEGDRTGSTDTQYF. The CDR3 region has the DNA TGTGCCATCAGTGAGGGAGACAGGACAGGGAGCACAGATACGCAGTATTTT.

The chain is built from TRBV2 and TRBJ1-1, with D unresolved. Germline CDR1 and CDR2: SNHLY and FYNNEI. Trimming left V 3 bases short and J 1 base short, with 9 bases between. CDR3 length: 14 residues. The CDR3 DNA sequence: TGTGCCAGCAGTGATACGGCCGGGAACACTGAAGCTTTCTTT. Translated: CASSDTAGNTEAFF.

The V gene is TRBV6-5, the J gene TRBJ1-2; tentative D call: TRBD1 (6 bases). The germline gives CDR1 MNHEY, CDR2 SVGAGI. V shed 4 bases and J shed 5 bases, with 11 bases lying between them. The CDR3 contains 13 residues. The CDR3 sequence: CASSSGQSYGYTF. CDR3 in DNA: TGTGCCAGCAGTTCAGGACAGTCTTATGGCTACACCTTC.

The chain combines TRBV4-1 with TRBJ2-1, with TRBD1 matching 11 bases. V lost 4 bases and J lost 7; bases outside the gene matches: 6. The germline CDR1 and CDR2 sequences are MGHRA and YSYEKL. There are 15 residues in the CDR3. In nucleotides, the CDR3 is TGCGCCAGCAGCCTAGGACAGGGGGCGTATAATGAGCAGTTCTTC. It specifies CASSLGQGAYNEQFF.

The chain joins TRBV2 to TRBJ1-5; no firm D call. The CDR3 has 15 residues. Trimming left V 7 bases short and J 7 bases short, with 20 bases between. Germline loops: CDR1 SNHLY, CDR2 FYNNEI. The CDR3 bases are TGTGCCAGCACTCCCAAAAGGTCGCTAGGACAGCCCCAGCATTTT. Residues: CASTPKRSLGQPQHF. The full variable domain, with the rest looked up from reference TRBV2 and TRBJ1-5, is EPEVTQTPSHQVTQMGQEVILRCVPISNHLYFYWYRQILGQKVEFLVSFYNNEISEKSEIFDDQFSVERPDGSNFTLKIRSTKLEDSAMYFCASTPKRSLGQPQHFGDGTRLSIL.

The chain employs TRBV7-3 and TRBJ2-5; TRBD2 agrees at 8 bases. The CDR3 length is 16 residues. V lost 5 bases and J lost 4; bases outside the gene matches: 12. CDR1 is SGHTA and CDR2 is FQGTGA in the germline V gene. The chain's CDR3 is CASSPTGLGGVETQYF. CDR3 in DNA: TGTGCCAGCAGCCCTACGGGACTAGGGGGGGTAGAGACCCAGTACTTC. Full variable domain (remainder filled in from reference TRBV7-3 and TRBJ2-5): GAGVSQTPSNKVTEKGKYVELRCDPISGHTALYWYRQSLGQGPEFLIYFQGTGAADDSGLPNDRFFAVRPEGSVSTLKIQRTERGDSAVYLCASSPTGLGGVETQYFGPGTRLLVL.

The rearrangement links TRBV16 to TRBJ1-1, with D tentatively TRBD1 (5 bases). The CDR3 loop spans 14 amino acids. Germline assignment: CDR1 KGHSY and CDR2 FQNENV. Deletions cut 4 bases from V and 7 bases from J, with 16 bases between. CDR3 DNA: TGTGCCAGCAGCCCCCCACCTGGGGGGGGTGAAGCTTTCTTT. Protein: CASSPPPGGGEAFF.

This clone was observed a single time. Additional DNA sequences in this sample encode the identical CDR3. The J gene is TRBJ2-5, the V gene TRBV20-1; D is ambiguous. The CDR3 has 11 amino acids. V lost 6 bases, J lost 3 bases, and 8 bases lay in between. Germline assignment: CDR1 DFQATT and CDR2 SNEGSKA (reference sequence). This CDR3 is CSASREETQYF. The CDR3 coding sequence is TGCAGTGCATCCCGGGAAGAGACCCAGTACTTC.

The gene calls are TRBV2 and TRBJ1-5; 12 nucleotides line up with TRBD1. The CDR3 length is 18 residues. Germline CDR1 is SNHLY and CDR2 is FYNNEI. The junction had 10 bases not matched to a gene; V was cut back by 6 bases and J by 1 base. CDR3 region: CASRGDRGRPLSNQPQHF. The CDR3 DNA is TGTGCCAGCAGGGGGGACAGGGGGCGCCCCCTCAGCAATCAGCCCCAGCATTTT.

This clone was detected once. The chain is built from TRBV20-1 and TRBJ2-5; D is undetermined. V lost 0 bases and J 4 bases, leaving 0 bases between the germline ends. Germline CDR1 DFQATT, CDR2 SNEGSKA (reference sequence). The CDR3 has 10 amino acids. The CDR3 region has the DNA TGCAGTGCTAGAGAAGAGACCCAGTACTTC. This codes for CSAREETQYF.

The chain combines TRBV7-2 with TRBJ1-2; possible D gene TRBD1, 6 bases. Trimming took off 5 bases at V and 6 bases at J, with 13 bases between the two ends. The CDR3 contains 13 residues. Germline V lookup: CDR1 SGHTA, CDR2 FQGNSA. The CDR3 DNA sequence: TGTGCCAGCAGCCACAGGGCAATACATGGCTACACCTTC. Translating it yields CASSHRAIHGYTF.

The CDR3 DNA sequence: TGCGCCAGCAGCTTCAGGCAGAACACTGAAGCTTTCTTT. It yields the protein CASSFRQNTEAFF. The rearrangement uses TRBV5-1 and TRBJ1-1; D gene uncertain. CDR1 is SGHRS, CDR2 YFSETQ, per germline. The CDR3 is 13 residues long. The V end was cut by 2 bases, the J end by 1 base, with 6 bases between.

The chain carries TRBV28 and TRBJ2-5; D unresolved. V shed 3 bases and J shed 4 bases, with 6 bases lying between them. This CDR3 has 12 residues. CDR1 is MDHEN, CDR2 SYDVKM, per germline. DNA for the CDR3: TGTGCCAGCAGTTTCTTGACAGAGACCCAGTACTTC. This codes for CASSFLTETQYF.